This T cell receptor beta chain was observed in a study of blood T cell repertoires in COVID-19. Study-level information: Donors in the United States, Italy and Spain gave samples during acute or convalescent COVID-19. PBMCs, B-cell-depleted T cells, or T cells were the source of the cDNA or gDNA that made up the material.

As processed by the authors: Amplification of reference gene primers provided the estimated nucleated cell counts. Clones were read by immunoSEQ multiplex PCR, and TCRdb kept only the in-frame ones, dropping some. V and J calls and clone size are those listed in that table; D and trimming were worked out from the DNA. The sample holds a few hundred thousand clones, roughly 84% seen once. V lost 3 bases to trimming and J lost 6 bases, with 10 bases between them. CDR1 is SGHDT, CDR2 YYEEEE, per germline. This CDR3 has 12 amino acids. Material: peripheral blood. The chain uses TRBV5-6 and TRBJ2-7; D possibly corresponds to TRBD1 (5 bases). The TCR comes from a man in his fifties who had recovered from COVID-19. The DNA for the CDR3 is TGTGCCAGCAGCTCCCAGGGCGGCGAGCAGTACTTC. It translates to CASSSQGGEQYF.